This TCR beta chain was sequenced during a study of regulatory T cells in long-lasting Graves disease. Indicated time point: newly diagnosed GD, antithyroid drugs for less than 3 months. Preparation of the TCR library used RNA extracted from PBMCs. An endocrinology unit in Xi'an, China, supplied the patients. Arm-PCR of CDR3 regions with iRepertoire HTBI primers generated TCR beta libraries. TCRdb recomputed calls from the multiplex PCR reads with MiXCR, one row per CDR3 protein. The table has under 800,000 distinct CDR3 sequences, approximately 15% seen once. A word on this clonotype: An end of the junction differs from the germline gene, which may be a read error.

The same sample was also studied in work on T cells in Graves' hyperthyroidism and ophthalmopathy. That source adds: An initial round of RT-PCR targeting the TCR CDR3 relied on the HTBI primer set.

This clonotype originated in a woman in her twenties or thirties with Graves disease. This specimen was peripheral blood mononuclear cells (PBMCs), taken at new diagnosis, from a patient treated with antithyroid drugs.

The CDR3 spells CASSPGTELYF. CDR3 nucleotide sequence: TGTGCCAGCTCACCAGGAACCGAGCTGTACTTC. The chain employs TRBV18 and TRBJ2-7; D uncertain. The CDR3 is 11 residues long. CDR1 and CDR2 (germline): KGHSH, LQKENI.